This TCR beta chain was captured by sequencing in a study of cytomegalovirus exposure and HLA in healthy donors. A multiplex PCR was run with 60 Vbeta primers and 13 Jbeta primers. This table comes from immunoSEQ multiplex PCR, and its TCRdb copy is limited to in-frame clones, with some not included. The repertoire consists of some 120,000 clones, with less than 80% occurring once and the leading ten covering approximately 4%. This CDR3 has 18 residues. Trimming removed 3 bases at V and 3 bases at J, with 22 bases between. The germline V gene has CDR1 SGDLS and CDR2 YYNGEE. This receptor was obtained from a man in his forties in good health and CMV-seropositive. The chain uses TRBV9 and TRBJ2-1, with D possibly matching TRBD2 (6 bases). The specimen sequenced was PBMCs. CDR3 DNA: TGTGCCAGCAGCGATTCCAGAACCGGGAGTCGCGGCTACAATGAGCAGTTCTTC. It translates to CASSDSRTGSRGYNEQFF.